One and the same sample provided the 28 T cell receptor beta chains below, sequenced in a study of T cells in Graves' hyperthyroidism and ophthalmopathy. RNA transcripts served as the template for amplifying TCR beta CDR3 regions. Using the HTBI primer set, a first-round RT-PCR was run on the TCR CDR3. TCRdb passed the multiplex PCR reads through MiXCR, listing each CDR3 protein once. The data show around 290,000 distinct CDR3 sequences, with around 15% seen just once and approximately 57% held by the top ten. Sample: blood. Source of these receptors: a woman aged 60 to 75 with Graves' ophthalmopathy.

This clonotype was counted ten times or more. The CDR3 here is CASSFSGQVDGYTF. The CDR3 DNA follows: TGTGCCAGCAGCTTCTCGGGACAGGTCGACGGCTACACCTTC. The chain combines TRBV7-2 with TRBJ1-2; 8 nucleotides align to TRBD1. The CDR3 totals 14 residues. Germline V gives CDR1 SGHTA, CDR2 FQGNSA. V was clipped by 3 bases and J by 8 bases; unmatched bases: 8. Filled out from reference TRBV7-2 and TRBJ1-2, the complete variable domain reads GAGVSQSPSNKVTEKGKDVELRCDPISGHTALYWYRQSLGQGLEFLIYFQGNSAPDKSGLPSDRFSAERTGGSVSTLTIQRTQQEDSAVYLCASSFSGQVDGYTFGSGTRLTVV.

This clonotype has ten or more counts. The chain carries TRBV7-2 and TRBJ2-7; TRBD1 agrees at 9 bases. This CDR3 is 16 amino acids long. Trimming cost V 3 bases and J 2 bases; bases outside gene matches: 8. CDR1 SGHTA and CDR2 FQGNSA come from the germline V gene. CDR3 residues: CASSLRMGQGTYEQYF. The DNA of the CDR3 is TGTGCCAGCAGCTTGCGGATGGGACAGGGAACCTACGAGCAGTACTTC.

This sequence joins TRBV6-1 and TRBJ1-3; D remains ambiguous. CDR1 and CDR2 (germline): MNHNS, SASEGT. This CDR3 is 13 amino acids long. Trimming left V 6 bases short and J 11 bases short, with 17 bases between. The CDR3, as DNA: TGTGCCAGCAGCCCCTACGGCGGGAACGCCATATATTTT. Protein product: CASSPYGGNAIYF.

About this clonotype itself: Compared with germline, one end of the junction differs, possibly owing to a read error. This sequence joins TRBV18 and TRBJ2-3; D may be TRBD2 (6 bases). The CDR3 is 13 residues long. Germline CDR1 and CDR2: KGHSH and LQKENI. DNA for the CDR3: TGTGTCAGCCGGGGGTTTAGCACAGATACGCAGTATTTT. Protein product: CVSRGFSTDTQYF.

This clonotype was seen a handful of times. The chain carries TRBV6-1 and TRBJ1-1; a possible D gene is TRBD1 (6 bases). CDR3 length: 12 residues. CDR1 is MNHNS and CDR2 is SASEGT in the germline V gene. Between the trimmed V and J ends, which lost 5 bases and 7 bases, there was a span of 11 bases. CDR3 protein: CASSLRQVEAFF. The CDR3 coding sequence is TGTGCCAGCAGTCTAAGACAGGTTGAAGCTTTCTTT.

This clonotype was seen repeatedly, ten times or more. The chain employs TRBV27 and TRBJ1-1; 8 nucleotides match TRBD1. The trim removed 3 bases at V and 7 bases at J, leaving 7 bases unmatched. The CDR3 totals 14 residues. Germline lookup yields CDR1 MNHEY and CDR2 SMNVEV (reference sequence). CDR3 sequence: CASSFAQGVREAFF. Here the CDR3 DNA reads TGTGCCAGCAGTTTCGCACAGGGGGTACGTGAAGCTTTCTTT.

This clonotype was detected many times. CDR3 sequence reads: CASSFNSLWEQYF. For the CDR3, the DNA is TGTGCCAGCAGTTTCAACTCTCTTTGGGAGCAGTACTTC. V gene TRBV28 combines with J gene TRBJ2-7; D call uncertain. This CDR3 has 13 amino acids. Per the germline V gene, CDR1 is MDHEN and CDR2 is SYDVKM. The germline V and J ends were trimmed by 3 bases and 7 bases, with 13 bases remaining between them.

This clonotype showed up just once. The chain has TRBV28 and TRBJ2-3; unclear D gene. V was pared by 6 bases and J by 2 bases, with 18 bases between. Per the germline V gene, CDR1 is MDHEN and CDR2 is SYDVKM. This CDR3 has 16 residues. The CDR3 loop is CASSLPGPSNTDTQYF. The CDR3 DNA reads as TGTGCCAGCAGCTTACCGGGCCCCTCAAACACAGATACGCAGTATTTT.

This rearrangement joins TRBV12-3 or TRBV12-4 to TRBJ2-1; 9 nucleotides agree with TRBD1. The J segment lost 5 bases and the V segment lost 3 bases, leaving 5 bases of the junction unmatched. This CDR3 has 15 residues. CDR3 coding DNA: TGTGCCAGCAGTTTCTTGGGACAGGGACACAATGAGCAGTTCTTC. Its protein is CASSFLGQGHNEQFF.

The sample holds many counts of this clonotype. The V call is TRBV5-1, the J call TRBJ2-7, with 7 bases identical to TRBD1. CDR1 and CDR2 (germline): SGHRS, YFSETQ. The CDR3 totals 13 residues. Germline trimming cut 4 bases from V and 2 bases from J; bases unmatched to any gene: 3. Written as DNA, the CDR3 is TGCGCCAGCAGCACGGGACAGCCCTACGAGCAGTACTTC. Translating gives CASSTGQPYEQYF.

The table lists this clonotype with many counts. V is TRBV11-3 and J is TRBJ1-1; D unresolved. The germline CDR1 and CDR2 sequences are SGHNT and YENEEA. The CDR3 contains 13 residues. The V and J ends lost 3 bases and 0 bases respectively, with 5 bases between them. As DNA, the CDR3 is TGTGCCAGCAGCTTCCAGGTGAACACTGAAGCTTTCTTT. Amino acid sequence: CASSFQVNTEAFF. The full variable domain, with the rest looked up from reference TRBV11-3 and TRBJ1-1, is EAGVVQSPRYKIIEKKQPVAFWCNPISGHNTLYWYLQNLGQGPELLIRYENEEAVDDSQLPKDRFSAERLKGVDSTLKIQPAELGDSAVYLCASSFQVNTEAFFGQGTRLTVV.

This clonotype was seen repeatedly, ten times or more. The CDR3 DNA is TGTGCCAGCTCACCAGACAGGAACGAGCAGTACTTC. This sequence encodes CASSPDRNEQYF. The V and J genes are TRBV18 and TRBJ2-7, with D maybe TRBD1 (6 bases). The V gene's germline CDR1 is KGHSH and CDR2 LQKENI. The CDR3 contains 12 residues. The ends were cut back, 2 bases at V and 5 bases at J, with 7 bases in the middle.

Only one count was recorded for this clonotype. The chain carries TRBV29-1 and TRBJ2-2; D may be TRBD2 (6 bases). CDR1 SQVTM and CDR2 ANQGSEA come from the germline V gene. V lost 6 bases and J 7 bases, leaving 12 bases between the germline ends. The CDR3 contains 12 residues. The CDR3: CSVRRDSGELFF. In DNA, the CDR3 is TGCAGCGTCCGGAGGGATAGCGGGGAGCTGTTTTTT.

To note about this clonotype: Being one base from a much bigger clone, this may be a read error. Written as DNA, the CDR3 is TGCGCCAGCAGTAAAGGACAGGGGGCGTGGCAGCAGTACTTC. Its translation: CASSKGQGAWQQYF. The chain employs TRBV10-1 and TRBJ2-7; TRBD1 aligns across 11 bases. This CDR3 is 14 amino acids long. V shed 5 bases and J 8 bases; nucleotides not matched to a gene: 8. Germline loops: CDR1 WNHNN, CDR2 SYGVQD (reference sequence).

The chain uses TRBV30 and TRBJ1-3; no firm D call. CDR1 is GTSNPN and CDR2 is SVGIG in the germline V gene (reference sequence). V lost 3 bases to trimming and J lost 7 bases, with 7 bases between them. CDR3 length: 11 residues. This CDR3 is CAWSARNTIYF. The CDR3 region has the DNA TGTGCCTGGAGCGCTCGGAACACCATATATTTT.

The chain combines TRBV20-1 with TRBJ1-1, with no clear D. The CDR3 extends over 13 amino acids. Per the germline V gene, CDR1 is DFQATT and CDR2 is SNEGSKA (reference sequence). V lost 7 bases and J 0 bases, leaving 12 bases between the germline ends. CDR3 region: CSGVRDMNTEAFF. CDR3 nucleotide sequence: TGCAGTGGAGTTCGTGACATGAACACTGAAGCTTTCTTT.

This chain connects TRBV14 to TRBJ2-7, with D possibly being TRBD2 (5 bases). The J call may be mistaken, given a closer DNA end match to TRBJ2-1. The CDR3 has 13 amino acids. The V gene's germline CDR1 is SGHDN and CDR2 FVKESK. The CDR3 region has the DNA TGTGCCAGCAGTTACGGACTGTCCTACGAGCAGTTCTTC. It encodes CASSYGLSYEQFF.

This clonotype was picked up many times. The chain has TRBV5-1 and TRBJ1-4; 9 bases line up with TRBD1. The germline CDR1 and CDR2 sequences are SGHRS and YFSETQ. The CDR3 contains 15 residues. The V and J ends lost 4 bases and 7 bases, in that order; junction bases with no gene match: 8. CDR3 protein: CASSLDRGGSEKLFF. In DNA form, the CDR3 reads TGCGCCAGCAGCCTGGACAGGGGAGGGTCTGAAAAACTGTTTTTT.

Many counts were recorded for this clonotype. This chain uses TRBV7-2 with TRBJ1-5; D is uncertain. Germline CDR1 and CDR2: SGHTA and FQGNSA. This CDR3 spans 14 amino acids. V lost 2 bases, J lost 5 bases, and 10 bases lay in between. The CDR3 sequence: CASSLFGPDQPQHF. The DNA for the CDR3 is TGTGCCAGCAGCTTATTCGGGCCTGATCAGCCCCAGCATTTT.

The chain has TRBV20-1 and TRBJ2-5, with D perhaps assigned TRBD1 or TRBD2 (6 bases each). The CDR3 spans 16 residues. Trimming took 0 bases from V and 3 from J, leaving 17 bases between them. Germline V gene sequence: CDR1 DFQATT, CDR2 SNEGSKA (reference sequence). DNA of the CDR3: TGCAGTGCTAGAGATAAGGCGGGACACAATGAAGAGACCCAGTACTTC. It encodes CSARDKAGHNEETQYF.

The chain has TRBV5-6 and TRBJ1-4; 10 bases align to TRBD1. The V and J ends lost 3 bases and 2 bases, in that order; junction bases with no gene match: 4. There are 16 residues in the CDR3. From germline, CDR1 is SGHDT and CDR2 YYEEEE. The CDR3, as DNA: TGTGCCAGCAGCTGGGACAGGGGAAGTACTAATGAAAAACTGTTTTTT. Its translation: CASSWDRGSTNEKLFF.

The rearrangement uses TRBV2 and TRBJ1-6; 10 bases agree with TRBD1. Germline lookup yields CDR1 SNHLY and CDR2 FYNNEI. The CDR3 contains 13 residues. J was trimmed by 11 bases and V by 7 bases; bases with no gene match: 5. This CDR3 is CASMTGGEAPLHF. As DNA, the CDR3 is TGTGCCAGCATGACAGGGGGCGAGGCACCCCTCCACTTT.

This clonotype was counted many times. The rearrangement joins TRBV7-8 to TRBJ2-1; TRBD2 agrees at 12 bases. The CDR3 covers 15 residues. The V gene's germline CDR1 is SGHVS and CDR2 FQNEAQ. With V trimmed by 5 bases and J by 9 bases, 8 bases remained unmatched. The CDR3 DNA reads as TGTGCCAGCAGCATGACTAGCGGGAGATACGGTGAGCAGTTCTTC. Translating gives CASSMTSGRYGEQFF.

The chain has TRBV24-1 and TRBJ2-5, with 9 bases lining up with TRBD2. The CDR3 spans 18 residues. The V segment lost 4 bases and the J segment 2 bases; nucleotides outside the gene matches: 13. Germline loops: CDR1 KGHDR, CDR2 SFDVKD. The CDR3 nucleotides are TGTGCCACCAGTGACTCTAGCGGGATGCGGGGACTGCAAGAGACCCAGTACTTC. This encodes CATSDSSGMRGLQETQYF.

Many counts were recorded for this clonotype. This chain uses TRBV5-8 with TRBJ2-1; perhaps D is TRBD1 or TRBD2 (6 bases each). V lost 2 bases and J 8 bases, leaving 20 bases between the germline ends. Germline V gene lookup returns CDR1 SGHTS and CDR2 YDEGEE. The CDR3 extends over 16 amino acids. This CDR3 reads CASSFWRGTGIDEQFF. As DNA, the CDR3 is TGTGCCAGCAGCTTTTGGAGGGGAACAGGGATAGATGAGCAGTTCTTC.

For this clonotype: A much larger clone lies a single base off, so this may be a read error. The V gene is TRBV11-2, the J gene TRBJ2-7; possible D gene TRBD1, 7 bases. The CDR3 totals 16 residues. Germline V gene data show CDR1 as SGHAT and CDR2 as FQNNGV. The CDR3 DNA follows: TGTGCCAACAGCTTAGAGGTCGTCAGGGGGAGGCGCGAGCAGTACTTC. Amino acid sequence: CANSLEVVRGRREQYF.

This clonotype was seen a few times. The gene calls are TRBV7-9 and TRBJ1-6; weak D call: TRBD1 (6 bases). The CDR3 runs 15 residues. V was pared by 5 bases and J by 6 bases, with 14 bases between. Germline V lookup: CDR1 SEHNR, CDR2 FQNEAQ (reference sequence). CDR3 region: CASSNRGGANSPLHF. In DNA, the CDR3 is TGTGCCAGCAGCAACCGTGGGGGCGCTAATTCACCCCTCCACTTT.

In this sample, this clonotype turned up many times. The genes are TRBV6-1 and TRBJ2-6; maybe TRBD1 (6 bases). The CDR3 has 15 residues. From germline, CDR1 is MNHNS and CDR2 SASEGT. Deletions cut 9 bases from V and 0 bases from J, with 12 bases between. CDR3 amino acids: CASRDTFSGANVLTF. CDR3 bases: TGTGCCAGTCGGGACACGTTCTCTGGGGCCAACGTCCTGACTTTC.